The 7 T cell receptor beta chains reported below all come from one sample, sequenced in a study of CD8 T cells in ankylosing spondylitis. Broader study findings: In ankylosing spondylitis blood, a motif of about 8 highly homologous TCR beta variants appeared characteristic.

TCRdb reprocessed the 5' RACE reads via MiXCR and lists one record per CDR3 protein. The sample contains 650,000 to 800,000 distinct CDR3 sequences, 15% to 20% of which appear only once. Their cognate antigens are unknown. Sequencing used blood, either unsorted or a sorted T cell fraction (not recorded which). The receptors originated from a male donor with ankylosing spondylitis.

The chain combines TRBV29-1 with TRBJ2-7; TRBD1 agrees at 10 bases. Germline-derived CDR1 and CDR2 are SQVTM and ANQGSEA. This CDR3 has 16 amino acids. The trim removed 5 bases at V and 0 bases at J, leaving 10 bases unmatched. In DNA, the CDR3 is TGCAGCGTTCACATTCCGGGACAGGGGTTCTCCTACGAGCAGTACTTC. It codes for CSVHIPGQGFSYEQYF.

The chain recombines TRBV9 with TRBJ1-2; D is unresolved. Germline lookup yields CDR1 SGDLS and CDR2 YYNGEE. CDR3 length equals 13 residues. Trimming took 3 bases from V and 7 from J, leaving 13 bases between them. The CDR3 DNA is TGTGCCAGCAGCGACAGAGACCTCCTTGGCTACACCTTC. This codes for CASSDRDLLGYTF.

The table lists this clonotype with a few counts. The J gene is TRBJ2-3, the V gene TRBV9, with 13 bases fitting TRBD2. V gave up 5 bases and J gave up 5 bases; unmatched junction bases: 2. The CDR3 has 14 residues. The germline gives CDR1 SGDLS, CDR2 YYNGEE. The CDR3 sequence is CASSRLAGGDTQYF. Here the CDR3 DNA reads TGTGCCAGCAGTAGACTAGCGGGAGGAGATACGCAGTATTTT.

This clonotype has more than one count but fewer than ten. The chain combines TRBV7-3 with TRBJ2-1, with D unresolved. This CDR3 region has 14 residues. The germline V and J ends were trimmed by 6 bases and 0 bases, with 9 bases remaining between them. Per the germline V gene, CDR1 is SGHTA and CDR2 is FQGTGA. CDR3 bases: TGTGCCAGCAGTAGCCCCGGCTCCTACAATGAGCAGTTCTTC. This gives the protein CASSSPGSYNEQFF.

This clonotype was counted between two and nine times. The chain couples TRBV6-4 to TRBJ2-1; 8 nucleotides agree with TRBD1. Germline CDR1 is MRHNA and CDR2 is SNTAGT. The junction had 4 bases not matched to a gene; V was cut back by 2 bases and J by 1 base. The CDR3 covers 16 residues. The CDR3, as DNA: TGTGCCAGCAGTGACACCCGACAGGGGTCCTACAATGAGCAGTTCTTC. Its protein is CASSDTRQGSYNEQFF.

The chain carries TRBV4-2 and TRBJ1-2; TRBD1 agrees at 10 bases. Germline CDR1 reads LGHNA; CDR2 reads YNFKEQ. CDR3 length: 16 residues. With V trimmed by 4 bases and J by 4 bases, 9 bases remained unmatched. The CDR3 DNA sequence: TGTGCCAGCAGCCGGGACGACAGGGGGCTTCTCTATGGCTACACCTTC. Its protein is CASSRDDRGLLYGYTF.

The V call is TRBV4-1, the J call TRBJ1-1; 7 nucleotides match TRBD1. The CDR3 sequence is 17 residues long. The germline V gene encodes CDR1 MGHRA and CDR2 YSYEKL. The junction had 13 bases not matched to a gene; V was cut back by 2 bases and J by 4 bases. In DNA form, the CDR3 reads TGCGCCAGCAGCCAACCGTCATCACAGGGGTTAATCACTGAAGCTTTCTTT. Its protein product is CASSQPSSQGLITEAFF.